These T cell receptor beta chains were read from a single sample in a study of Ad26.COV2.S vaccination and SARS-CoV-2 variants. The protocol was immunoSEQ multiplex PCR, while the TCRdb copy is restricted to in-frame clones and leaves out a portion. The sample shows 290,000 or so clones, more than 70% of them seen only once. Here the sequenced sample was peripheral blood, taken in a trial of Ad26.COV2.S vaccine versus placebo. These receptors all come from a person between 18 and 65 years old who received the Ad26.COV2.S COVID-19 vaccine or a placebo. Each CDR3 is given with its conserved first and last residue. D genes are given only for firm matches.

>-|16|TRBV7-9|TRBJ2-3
CASSSTQLAGRDTQYF
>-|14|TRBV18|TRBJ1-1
CASSTVPGDTEAFF
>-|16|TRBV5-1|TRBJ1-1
CASSPWPNVGHTEAFF
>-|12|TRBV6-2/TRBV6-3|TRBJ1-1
CASSYFQGTAFF
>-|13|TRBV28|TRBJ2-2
CASKAGIHGELFF
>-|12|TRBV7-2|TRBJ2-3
CASSGRLDTQYF
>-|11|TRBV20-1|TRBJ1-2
CSARQGAGYTF
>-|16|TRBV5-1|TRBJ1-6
CASRQYPGSLDSPLHF
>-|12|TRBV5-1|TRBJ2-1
CASSWNTWEQFF
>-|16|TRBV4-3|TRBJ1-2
CASSQDQGGGGYGYTF
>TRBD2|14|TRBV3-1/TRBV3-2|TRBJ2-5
CASSQDLAGETQYF
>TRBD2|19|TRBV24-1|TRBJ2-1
CATTPLGLAGDSSYNEQFF
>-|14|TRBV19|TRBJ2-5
CASSGGGAGETQYF
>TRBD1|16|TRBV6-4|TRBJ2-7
CASSDYAGTGPYEQYF
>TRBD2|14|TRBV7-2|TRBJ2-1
CASSFSGTNNEQFF
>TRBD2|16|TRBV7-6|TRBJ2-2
CASSFLAEENTGELFF
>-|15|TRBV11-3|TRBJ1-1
CASSLGGRGDTEAFF
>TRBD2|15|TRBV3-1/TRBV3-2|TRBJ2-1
CASSQGRGGSGEQFF
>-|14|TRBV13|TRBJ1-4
CASSPARINEKLFF
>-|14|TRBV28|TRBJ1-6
CASSFSQNNSPLHF
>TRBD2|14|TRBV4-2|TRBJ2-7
CASSQVSGGLEQYF
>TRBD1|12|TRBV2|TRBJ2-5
CAGQGYQETQYF
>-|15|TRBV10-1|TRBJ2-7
CASSESNPGTDEQYF
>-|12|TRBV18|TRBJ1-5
CASSPLDQPQHF
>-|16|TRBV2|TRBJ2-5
CASSVGDSPIRETQYF
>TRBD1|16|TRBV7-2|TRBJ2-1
CASSPIGGLGAGEQFF
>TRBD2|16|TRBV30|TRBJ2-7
CAWSLRVVAGAFEQYF
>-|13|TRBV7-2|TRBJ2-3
CASSLVWTDTQYF
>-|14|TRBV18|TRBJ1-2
CASSPGEIAYGYTF
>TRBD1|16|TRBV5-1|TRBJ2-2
CASSFTTGANTGELFF